This TCR beta chain was profiled in a study of cytomegalovirus exposure and HLA in healthy donors. PCR primers comprised 60 Vbeta and 13 Jbeta primers. The method was immunoSEQ multiplex PCR; TCRdb's version includes in-frame clones alone and lacks a portion of them. The sample has roughly 140,000 clones, 79% seen once. Study-level results: In an earlier analysis, most TCR beta V segments were productive about 87% or about 30% of the time. Presence/absence analyses rested on an assumption that sequencing depth was roughly uniform across donors.

Trimming left V 5 bases short and J 6 bases short, with 19 bases between. The CDR3 is 15 residues long. Per germline, CDR1 SGHDT and CDR2 YYEEEE. Concerning this clone: What it recognizes is unknown.

The chain joins TRBV5-6 to TRBJ2-3; possible D gene TRBD2, 6 bases. The sample taken for sequencing was PBMCs. This sequence was found in a woman aged 40 to 50 in good health and CMV-seropositive. The chain's CDR3 is CASRSLGLLWDTQYF. Written as DNA, the CDR3 is TGTGCCAGCAGGTCTCTAGGACTACTTTGGGATACGCAGTATTTT.